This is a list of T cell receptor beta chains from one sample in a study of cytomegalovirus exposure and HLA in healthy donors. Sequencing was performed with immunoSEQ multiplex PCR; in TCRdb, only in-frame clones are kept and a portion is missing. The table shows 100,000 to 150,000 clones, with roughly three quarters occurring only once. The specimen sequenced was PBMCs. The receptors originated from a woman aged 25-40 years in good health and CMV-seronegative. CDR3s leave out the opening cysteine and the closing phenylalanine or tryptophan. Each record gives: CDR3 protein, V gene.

ASSYSRGNSGYT	TRBV6-5
ASSRGQGAYNEQF	TRBV7-7
ASSLFSGRTPGELF	TRBV28
ASSEGLAGGYEQY	TRBV2
ASSFTGLAGVRNEQF	TRBV11-2
ASSPTEWNTEAF	TRBV19
ACGQSTNYGYT	TRBV30
ASKIGSLMNTEAF	TRBV19
ASGDGSSYEQY	TRBV28
ASVGGLNEKLF	TRBV6-1
ASSPIQTGGQPQH	TRBV6-5
ASSYSTGGVYEQY	TRBV6-5
ASSLGQGNTEAF	TRBV7-9
ASSSAGLAGGRETQY	TRBV4-1
ASSFGQVGSNEQF	TRBV7-3
ASSPQTRYGYT	TRBV7-9
ASSLAWDSSYEQY	TRBV5-6
ASQGREGQPQH	TRBV7-8
ASSSPAPGSNQPQH	TRBV28
ASIRTSSYEQY	TRBV6-5
ASSLGQTDTQY	TRBV5-6
ASSSGTGPYNEQF	TRBV18
ASRLTGTGWIPQH	TRBV6-1
ASSSYSSGRSYEQY	TRBV7-8
ASSGAGTGNTEAF	TRBV19
ASNPDRLGEQY	TRBV2
ASSTGTGGYEQY	TRBV19
ASSDQSGTEDNEKLF	TRBV10-2
ASSPLAGGLPYNEQF	TRBV14
AWRRSSYEQY	TRBV30
ASRTSGRTEAF	TRBV27
ASSTGQGYEKLF	TRBV25-1
AWIFTEAF	TRBV30
AWSGTNSNQPQH	TRBV30
ASSLWDRGHFEDTQY	TRBV7-2
ASSTGTPQETQY	TRBV5-1
ASSAKRTGGRYTQY	TRBV28
ASSSWAGVEIYEQY	TRBV7-9
ASSVRGRQDGELF	TRBV2
ASSLKAGKNIQY	TRBV5-4
ASSLGTGARNTIY	TRBV5-1
ASSHGPGQSSYEQY	TRBV5-1
ASSETGLPSGYT	TRBV6-4
ASSERLNTGELF	TRBV2
ASSGRAGDQETQY	TRBV7-8